What follows is one T cell receptor (beta chain) and its context. The antigen is not known. Repertoires were generated with immunoSEQ multiplex PCR, while TCRdb's copy carries only in-frame clones and drops some. The sample shows 120,000 to 150,000 clones, under 95% of them seen only once. This sample was taken from a study of T cell responses to AZD1222 COVID-19 vaccine. Points from the study as a whole: Donors skewed white British and female; clonal diversity was possibly underestimated.

The TCR originated in an adult in good health. The source was peripheral blood, collected on day 0 of MenACWY control vaccination.

The CDR3: CASSQDRDQPQHF. DNA for the CDR3: TGTGCCAGCAGCCAAGATAGGGATCAGCCCCAGCATTTT. The rearrangement joins TRBV3-1 (or the pseudogene TRBV3-2) to TRBJ1-5; no reliable D call. The CDR3 consists of 13 residues. V shed 0 bases and J shed 5 bases, with 5 bases lying between them. CDR1 LGHDT and CDR2 YNNKEL come from the germline V gene (reference sequence).